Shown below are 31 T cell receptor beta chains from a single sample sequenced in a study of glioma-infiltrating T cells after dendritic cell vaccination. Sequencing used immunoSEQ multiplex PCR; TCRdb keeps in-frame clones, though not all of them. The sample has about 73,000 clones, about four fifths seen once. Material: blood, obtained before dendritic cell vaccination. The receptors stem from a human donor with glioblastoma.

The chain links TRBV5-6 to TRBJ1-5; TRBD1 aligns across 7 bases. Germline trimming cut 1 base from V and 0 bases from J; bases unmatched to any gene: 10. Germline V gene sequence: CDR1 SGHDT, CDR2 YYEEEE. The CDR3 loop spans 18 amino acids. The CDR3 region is CASSLKSWDSYSNQPQHF. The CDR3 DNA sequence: TGTGCCAGCAGCTTGAAGTCTTGGGACAGTTATAGCAATCAGCCCCAGCATTTT.

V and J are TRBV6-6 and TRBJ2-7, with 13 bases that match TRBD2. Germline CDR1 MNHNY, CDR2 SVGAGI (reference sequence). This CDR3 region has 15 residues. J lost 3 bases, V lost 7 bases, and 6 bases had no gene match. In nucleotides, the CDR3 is TGTGCCAGCAAACTAGCGGGAGGGCGGGACTACGAGCAGTACGTC. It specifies CASKLAGGRDYEQYV.

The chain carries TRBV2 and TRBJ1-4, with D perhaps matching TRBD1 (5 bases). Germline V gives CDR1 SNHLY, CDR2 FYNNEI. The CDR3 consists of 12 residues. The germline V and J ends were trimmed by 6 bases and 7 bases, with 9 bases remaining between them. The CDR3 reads CASRRRGEKLFF. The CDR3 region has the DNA TGTGCCAGCAGACGAAGGGGTGAAAAACTGTTTTTT.

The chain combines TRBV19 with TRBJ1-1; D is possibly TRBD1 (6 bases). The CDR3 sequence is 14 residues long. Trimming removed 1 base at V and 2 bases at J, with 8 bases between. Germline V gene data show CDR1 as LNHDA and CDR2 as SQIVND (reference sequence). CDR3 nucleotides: TGTGCCAGTAGTATAGCCAGGGGCAACACTGAAGCTTTCTTT. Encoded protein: CASSIARGNTEAFF. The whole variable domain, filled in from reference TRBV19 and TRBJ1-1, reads DGGITQSPKYLFRKEGQNVTLSCEQNLNHDAMYWYRQDPGQGLRLIYYSQIVNDFQKGDIAEGYSVSREKKESFPLTVTSAQKNPTAFYLCASSIARGNTEAFFGQGTRLTVV.

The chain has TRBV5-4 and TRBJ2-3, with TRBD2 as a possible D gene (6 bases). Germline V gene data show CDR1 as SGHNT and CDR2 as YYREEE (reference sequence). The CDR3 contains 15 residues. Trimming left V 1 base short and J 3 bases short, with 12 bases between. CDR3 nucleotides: TGTGCCAGCAGCTTGAGGACGGGAGCAACAGATACGCAGTATTTT. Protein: CASSLRTGATDTQYF.

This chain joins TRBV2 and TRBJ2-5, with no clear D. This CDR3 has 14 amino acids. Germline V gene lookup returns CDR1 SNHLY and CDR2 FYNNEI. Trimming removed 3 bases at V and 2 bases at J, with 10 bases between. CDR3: CASSEARLQETQYF. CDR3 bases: TGTGCCAGCAGTGAGGCCAGACTTCAAGAGACCCAGTACTTC.

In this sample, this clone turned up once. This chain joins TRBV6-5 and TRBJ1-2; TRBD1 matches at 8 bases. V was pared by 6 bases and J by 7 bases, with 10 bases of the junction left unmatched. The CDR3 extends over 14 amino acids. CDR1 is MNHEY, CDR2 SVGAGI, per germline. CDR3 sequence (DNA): TGTGCCAGCAGGGATACGGACAGGGCGTCTGGCTACACCTTC. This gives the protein CASRDTDRASGYTF.

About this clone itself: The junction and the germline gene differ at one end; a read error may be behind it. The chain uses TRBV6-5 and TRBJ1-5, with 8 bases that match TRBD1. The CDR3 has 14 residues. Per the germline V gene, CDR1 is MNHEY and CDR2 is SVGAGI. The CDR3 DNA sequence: TGTGCCAGCAGTGACTCGCAGGGGGCGCAGCCCCAGCATTTT. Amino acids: CASSDSQGAQPQHF.

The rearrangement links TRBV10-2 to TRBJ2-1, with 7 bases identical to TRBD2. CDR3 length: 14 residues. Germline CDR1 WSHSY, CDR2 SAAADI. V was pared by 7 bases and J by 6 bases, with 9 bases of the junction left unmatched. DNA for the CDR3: TGCGCCAGCAACCCTAGCGGAGCCCGCAATGAGCAGTTCTTC. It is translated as CASNPSGARNEQFF.

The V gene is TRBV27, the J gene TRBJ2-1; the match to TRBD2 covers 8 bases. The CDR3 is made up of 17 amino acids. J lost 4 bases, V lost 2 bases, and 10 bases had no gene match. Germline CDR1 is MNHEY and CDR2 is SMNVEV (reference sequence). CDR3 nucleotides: TGTGCCAGCAGTTTAGATGCGGGGGGTTCAGCGTACAATGAGCAGTTCTTC. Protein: CASSLDAGGSAYNEQFF.

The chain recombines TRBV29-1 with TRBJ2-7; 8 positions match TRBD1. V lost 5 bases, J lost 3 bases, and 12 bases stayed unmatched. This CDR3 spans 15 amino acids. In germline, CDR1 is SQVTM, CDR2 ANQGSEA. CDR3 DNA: TGCAGCGTTCCCCGGACAGGGAATCTGGGCTACGAGCAGTACTTC. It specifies CSVPRTGNLGYEQYF.

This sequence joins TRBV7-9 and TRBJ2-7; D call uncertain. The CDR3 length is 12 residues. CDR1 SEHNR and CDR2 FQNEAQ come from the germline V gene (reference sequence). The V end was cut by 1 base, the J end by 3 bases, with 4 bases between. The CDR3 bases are TGTGCCAGCAGCTTAGATAACTACGAGCAGTACGTC. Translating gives CASSLDNYEQYV.

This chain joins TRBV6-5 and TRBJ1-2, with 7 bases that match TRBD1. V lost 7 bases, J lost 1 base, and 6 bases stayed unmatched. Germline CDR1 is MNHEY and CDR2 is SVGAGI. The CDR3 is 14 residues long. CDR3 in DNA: TGTGCCAGCACCCAGGACAGGCTTAACTATGGCTACACCTTC. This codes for CASTQDRLNYGYTF.

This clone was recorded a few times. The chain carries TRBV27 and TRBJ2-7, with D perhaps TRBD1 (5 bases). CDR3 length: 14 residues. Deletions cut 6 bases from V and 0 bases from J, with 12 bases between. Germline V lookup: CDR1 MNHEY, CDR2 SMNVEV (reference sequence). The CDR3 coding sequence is TGTGCCAGCAGCCGTTCAGGGTACTCCTACGAGCAGTACTTC. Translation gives CASSRSGYSYEQYF.

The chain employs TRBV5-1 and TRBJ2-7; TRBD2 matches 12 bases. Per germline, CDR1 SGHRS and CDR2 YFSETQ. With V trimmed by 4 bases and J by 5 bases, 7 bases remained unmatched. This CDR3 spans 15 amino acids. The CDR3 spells CASSLLTSGGHEQYF. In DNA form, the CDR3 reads TGCGCCAGCAGCCTCCTGACTAGCGGGGGACACGAGCAGTACTTC.

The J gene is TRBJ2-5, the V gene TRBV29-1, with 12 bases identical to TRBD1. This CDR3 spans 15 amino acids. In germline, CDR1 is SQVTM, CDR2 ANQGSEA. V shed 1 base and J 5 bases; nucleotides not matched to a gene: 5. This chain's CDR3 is CSVEVGTGGGETQYF. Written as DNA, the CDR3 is TGCAGCGTTGAAGTCGGGACAGGGGGCGGTGAGACCCAGTACTTC.

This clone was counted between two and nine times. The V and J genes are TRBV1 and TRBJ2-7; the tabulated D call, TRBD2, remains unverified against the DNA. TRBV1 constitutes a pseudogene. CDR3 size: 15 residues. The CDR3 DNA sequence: TGCACCAGCAGCCAAGACCGGGGTGGTTCCTACGAGCAGTACGTC. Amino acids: CTSSQDRGGSYEQYV.

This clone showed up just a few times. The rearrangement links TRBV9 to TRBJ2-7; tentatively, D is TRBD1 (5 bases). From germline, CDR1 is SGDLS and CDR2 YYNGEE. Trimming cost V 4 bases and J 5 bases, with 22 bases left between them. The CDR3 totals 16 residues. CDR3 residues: CASSSRQMGRAHEQYF. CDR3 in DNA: TGTGCCAGCAGCTCCCGCCAAATGGGCAGGGCCCACGAGCAGTACTTC.

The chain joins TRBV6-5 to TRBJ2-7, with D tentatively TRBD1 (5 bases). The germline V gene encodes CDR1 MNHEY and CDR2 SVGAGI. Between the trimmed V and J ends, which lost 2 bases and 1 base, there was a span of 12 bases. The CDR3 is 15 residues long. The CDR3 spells CASSYGQGTSYEQYV. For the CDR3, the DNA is TGTGCCAGCAGTTACGGCCAGGGAACTTCCTACGAGCAGTACGTC.

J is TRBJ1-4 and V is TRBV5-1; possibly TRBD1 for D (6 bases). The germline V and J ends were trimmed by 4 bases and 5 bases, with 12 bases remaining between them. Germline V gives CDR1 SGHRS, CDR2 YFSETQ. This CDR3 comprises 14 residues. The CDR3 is CASSNGQPNEKLFF. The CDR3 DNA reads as TGCGCCAGCAGCAACGGACAGCCCAATGAAAAACTGTTTTTT.

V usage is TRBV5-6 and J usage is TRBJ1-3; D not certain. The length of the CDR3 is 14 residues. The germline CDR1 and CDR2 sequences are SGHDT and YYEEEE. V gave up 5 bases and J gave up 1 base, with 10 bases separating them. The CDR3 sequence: CASRPERSGNTIYF. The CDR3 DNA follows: TGTGCCAGCAGACCTGAGAGGTCTGGAAACACCATATATTTT.

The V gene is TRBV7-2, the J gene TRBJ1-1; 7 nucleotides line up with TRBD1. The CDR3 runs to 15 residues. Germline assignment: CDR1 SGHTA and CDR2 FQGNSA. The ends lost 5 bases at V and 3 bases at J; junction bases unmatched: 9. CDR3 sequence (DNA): TGTGCCAGCAGCCCAGGGGGACGGGGAGACACTGAAGCTTTCTTT. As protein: CASSPGGRGDTEAFF.

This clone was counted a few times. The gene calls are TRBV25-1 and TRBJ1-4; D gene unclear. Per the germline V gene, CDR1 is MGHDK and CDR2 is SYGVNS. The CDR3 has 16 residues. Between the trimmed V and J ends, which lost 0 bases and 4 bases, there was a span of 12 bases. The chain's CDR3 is CASSEYTPGFNEKLFF. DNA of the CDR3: TGTGCCAGCAGTGAATATACGCCGGGGTTTAATGAAAAACTGTTTTTT.

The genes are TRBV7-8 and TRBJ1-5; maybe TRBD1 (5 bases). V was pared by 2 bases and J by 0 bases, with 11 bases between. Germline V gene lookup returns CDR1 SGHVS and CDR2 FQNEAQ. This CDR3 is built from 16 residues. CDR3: CASSLSGFYSNQPQHF. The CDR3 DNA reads TGTGCCAGCAGCTTATCAGGGTTTTATAGCAATCAGCCCCAGCATTTT.

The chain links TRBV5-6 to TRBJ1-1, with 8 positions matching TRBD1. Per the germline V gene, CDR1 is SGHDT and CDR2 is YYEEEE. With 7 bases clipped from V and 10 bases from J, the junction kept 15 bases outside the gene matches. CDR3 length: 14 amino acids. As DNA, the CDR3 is TGTGCCAGCGCCCAGCAGGGGGCCATGCGTGGAGCTTTCTTT. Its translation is CASAQQGAMRGAFF.

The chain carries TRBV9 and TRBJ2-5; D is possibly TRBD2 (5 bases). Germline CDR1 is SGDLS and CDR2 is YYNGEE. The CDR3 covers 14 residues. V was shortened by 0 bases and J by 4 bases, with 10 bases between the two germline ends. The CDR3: CASSVEASRETQYF. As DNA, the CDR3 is TGTGCCAGCAGCGTAGAGGCTAGCAGAGAGACCCAGTACTTC.

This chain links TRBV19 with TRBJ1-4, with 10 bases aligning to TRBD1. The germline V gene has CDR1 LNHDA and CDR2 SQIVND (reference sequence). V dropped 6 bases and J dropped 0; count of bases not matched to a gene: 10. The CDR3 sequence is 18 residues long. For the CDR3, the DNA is TGTGCCAGTAGGAGTTGGGACAGGGGAAAAACAACTAATGAAAAACTGTTTTTT. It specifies CASRSWDRGKTTNEKLFF.

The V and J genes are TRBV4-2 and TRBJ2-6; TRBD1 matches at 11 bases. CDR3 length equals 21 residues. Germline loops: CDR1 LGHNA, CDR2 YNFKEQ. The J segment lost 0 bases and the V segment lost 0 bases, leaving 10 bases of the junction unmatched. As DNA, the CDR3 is TGTGCCAGCAGCCAAGAACGGACAGGGGGCGATCTTAGCTCTGGGGCCAACGTCCTGACTTTC. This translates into CASSQERTGGDLSSGANVLTF.

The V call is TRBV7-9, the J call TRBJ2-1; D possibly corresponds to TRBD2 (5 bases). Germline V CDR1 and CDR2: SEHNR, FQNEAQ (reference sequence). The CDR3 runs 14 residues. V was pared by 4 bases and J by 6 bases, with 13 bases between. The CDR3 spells CASSSGFLTNEQFF. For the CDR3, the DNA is TGTGCCAGCAGCTCGGGATTCTTAACCAATGAGCAGTTCTTC.

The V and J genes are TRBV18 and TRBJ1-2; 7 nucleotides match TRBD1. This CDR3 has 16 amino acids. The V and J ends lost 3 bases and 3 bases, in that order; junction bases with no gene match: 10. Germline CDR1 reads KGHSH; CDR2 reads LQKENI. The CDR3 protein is CASSPSLSGTDYGYTF. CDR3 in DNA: TGTGCCAGCTCACCTAGTCTCTCCGGGACAGACTATGGCTACACCTTC.

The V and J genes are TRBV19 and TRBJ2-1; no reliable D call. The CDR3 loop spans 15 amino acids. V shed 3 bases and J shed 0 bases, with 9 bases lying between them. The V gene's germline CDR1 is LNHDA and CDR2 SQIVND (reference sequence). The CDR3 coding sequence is TGTGCCAGTAGTATTTCACAATTCTCCTACAATGAGCAGTTCTTC. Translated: CASSISQFSYNEQFF.